This T cell receptor beta chain was found in a study of blood T cell repertoires in COVID-19. About the study: The study drew acute and convalescent COVID-19 samples from the United States, Italy and Spain. Sample material is recorded as cDNA or gDNA derived from T cells, B-cell-depleted T cells, or PBMCs.

Per the original data handling: Nucleated cell counts were estimated from reference gene primer amplification. TCRdb keeps only in-frame clones here, not all; method: immunoSEQ multiplex PCR. The V and J calls and clone size were taken over from that table, and D and trimming were inferred from the DNA. The sample includes around 260,000 clones, about 85% seen only once; the top ten take about 4.1%. The source is a man aged 55 to 70 who had recovered from COVID-19. The material sequenced was peripheral blood.

The CDR3 DNA reads as TGCAGCGGGGGGGCCGGAGAGACCCAGTACTTC. It specifies CSGGAGETQYF. The genes are TRBV20-1 and TRBJ2-5, with 8 bases that match TRBD2. Germline V lookup: CDR1 DFQATT, CDR2 SNEGSKA (reference sequence). This CDR3 comprises 11 residues.